A selection of T cell receptor beta chains follows, all from one sample in a study of blood T cell repertoires in COVID-19. Assay: immunoSEQ multiplex PCR; the TCRdb copy retains only in-frame clones and omits some. Altogether about 160,000 clones are present, more than 65% being singletons, with the ten largest covering roughly 8%. Sequencing used peripheral blood. The receptors were gathered from an older woman with COVID-19, enrolled during active disease. Both conserved end residues are part of each CDR3. D genes are given only for firm matches. Expanded clones are given a class, and other clones once, few, many or no size at all.

j_call v_call clone_size d_call cdr3_aa cdr3_nt
TRBJ1-5 TRBV2 - - CASRATLEPQHF TGTGCCAGCAGAGCCACTTTAGAGCCCCAGCATTTT
TRBJ2-3 TRBV7-2 - TRBD2 CASSPGLAGDTQYF TGTGCCAGCAGCCCGGGACTAGCGGGAGATACGCAGTATTTT
TRBJ1-1 TRBV27 - TRBD1 CASSPTHQGGMGTEAFF TGTGCCAGCAGCCCTACACATCAGGGGGGTATGGGTACTGAAGCTTTCTTT
TRBJ1-1 TRBV11-2 - - CASSPGAGNTEAFF TGTGCCAGCAGCCCTGGGGCAGGGAACACTGAAGCTTTCTTT
TRBJ1-5 TRBV5-5 few TRBD1 CASSLAGTGGNQPQHF TGTGCCAGCAGCTTGGCAGGTACAGGGGGAAATCAGCCCCAGCATTTT
TRBJ1-1 TRBV29-1 - - CSAAGTEAFF TGCAGCGCCGCCGGCACTGAAGCTTTCTTT
TRBJ2-7 TRBV19 - TRBD2 CASSWREGYEQYF TGTGCCAGTAGTTGGCGGGAGGGCTACGAGCAGTACTTC
TRBJ1-1 TRBV7-9 - - CASSPGAGGGTEAFF TGTGCCAGCAGCCCCGGAGCGGGTGGTGGCACTGAAGCTTTCTTT
TRBJ1-6 TRBV6-5 - - CASSRGINSPLHF TGTGCCAGCTCTAGAGGGATCAATTCACCCCTCCACTTT
TRBJ2-7 TRBV20-1 - TRBD2 CSASRVVGLAGGISYEQYF TGCAGTGCTAGTCGCGTGGTTGGACTAGCGGGGGGGATCTCCTACGAGCAGTACTTC
TRBJ1-4 TRBV9 - TRBD1 CASSVDDQGAVTGKLFF TGTGCCAGCAGCGTAGACGATCAGGGGGCGGTTACGGGAAAACTGTTTTTT
TRBJ2-1 TRBV7-2 - TRBD1 CASSLGLTAGGWNEQFF TGTGCCAGCAGCTTAGGATTGACGGCAGGGGGTTGGAATGAGCAGTTCTTC
TRBJ2-4 TRBV10-3 once TRBD1 CAISLQGPAENIQYF TGTGCCATCAGTTTACAGGGGCCCGCGGAAAACATTCAGTACTTC
TRBJ2-1 TRBV30 - TRBD2 CAWSELAGGNEQFF TGTGCCTGGAGTGAACTAGCGGGGGGGAATGAGCAGTTCTTC
TRBJ2-3 TRBV11-2 - TRBD2 CASSQLAGSTDTQYF TGTGCCAGCAGCCAGCTAGCGGGTAGCACAGATACGCAGTATTTT
TRBJ2-2 TRBV27 few TRBD2 CASSILAGGPTGELFF TGTGCCAGCAGCATACTAGCGGGAGGTCCTACCGGGGAGCTGTTTTTT
TRBJ2-3 TRBV5-5 once TRBD1 CASSLAWAGGEDTQYF TGTGCCAGCAGCTTGGCCTGGGCAGGGGGCGAGGATACGCAGTATTTT
TRBJ1-1 TRBV5-4 - - CASSLARGAAFF TGTGCCAGCAGCTTGGCGCGGGGTGCAGCTTTCTTT
TRBJ2-5 TRBV4-3 - TRBD1 CASSQRLRTGQETQYF TGCGCCAGCAGCCAACGGCTCAGGACAGGGCAAGAGACCCAGTACTTC
TRBJ2-1 TRBV19 - - CASSSPGGSRYNEQFF TGTGCCAGTAGCTCCCCAGGGGGGTCTCGCTACAATGAGCAGTTCTTC
TRBJ1-2 TRBV3-1/TRBV3-2 - - CASSQRGRSYGYTF TGTGCCAGCAGCCAACGAGGGAGATCCTATGGCTACACCTTC
TRBJ1-4 TRBV7-9 - - CASSSTKGGDHEKLFF TGTGCCAGCAGCTCCACTAAGGGAGGGGACCATGAAAAACTGTTTTTT
TRBJ1-1 TRBV5-1 - - CASSLAQVGTEAFF TGCGCCAGCAGCTTGGCGCAGGTGGGCACTGAAGCTTTCTTT
TRBJ1-1 TRBV28 - - CASSYTGRGTEAFF TGTGCCAGCAGCTACACAGGGAGGGGAACTGAAGCTTTCTTT
TRBJ1-2 TRBV5-8 - - CASSLRGRPTGYTF TGTGCCAGCAGCTTAAGAGGCCGTCCCACTGGCTACACCTTC
TRBJ1-2 TRBV10-3 - - CAISESEGYGYTF TGTGCCATCAGTGAAAGTGAGGGTTATGGCTACACCTTC
TRBJ1-1 TRBV5-1 - - CASSRLVVNTEAFF TGCGCCAGCAGCCGCCTAGTGGTGAACACTGAAGCTTTCTTT
TRBJ1-4 TRBV9 - - CASSPRSSRAGGNEKLFF TGTGCCAGCAGCCCCCGTAGTAGTCGGGCGGGGGGAAATGAAAAACTGTTTTTT
TRBJ1-2 TRBV14 - - CASSSGGAEGYGYTF TGTGCCAGCAGCTCGGGGGGGGCCGAGGGCTATGGCTACACCTTC
TRBJ1-1 TRBV12-5 - - CASGAAREDGIRTLPREAFF TGTGCTAGTGGTGCCGCCCGGGAGGACGGAATACGGACCCTTCCGAGGGAAGCTTTCTTT
TRBJ1-1 TRBV18 - - CASSPSGGGGEAFF TGTGCCAGCTCACCGTCGGGCGGGGGAGGGGAAGCTTTCTTT
TRBJ1-1 TRBV5-5 - - CASSLLTMNTEAFF TGTGCCAGCAGCTTGTTAACTATGAACACTGAAGCTTTCTTT
TRBJ1-2 TRBV6-5 - - CATGRGHYGYTF TGTGCCACAGGGAGGGGACACTATGGCTACACCTTC
TRBJ1-4 TRBV25-1 - - CASSPAGYEKLFF TGTGCCAGCAGCCCTGCCGGGTATGAAAAACTGTTTTTT
TRBJ2-5 TRBV28 once - CASSSPGETQYF TGTGCCAGCAGTTCCCCAGGGGAGACCCAGTACTTC
TRBJ1-5 TRBV9 - TRBD1 CASSVGLRGQLFNQPQHF TGTGCCAGCAGCGTAGGTCTAAGGGGGCAGCTTTTCAATCAGCCCCAGCATTTT
TRBJ1-6 TRBV6-4 - - CASSSNRLGSPLHF TGTGCCAGCAGTTCTAACCGACTCGGCTCACCCCTCCACTTT
TRBJ1-3 TRBV5-5 - TRBD1 CASSLGGQIVGTIYF TGTGCCAGCAGCTTGGGGGGACAGATCGTCGGCACCATATATTTT
TRBJ1-6 TRBV3-1/TRBV3-2 - - CASSLRTFNSPLHF TGTGCCAGCAGCCTCAGGACTTTTAATTCACCCCTCCACTTT
TRBJ2-1 TRBV7-8 - - CASSFIRQGGYNEQFF TGTGCCAGCAGCTTTATTCGGCAGGGAGGCTACAATGAGCAGTTCTTC
TRBJ1-2 TRBV29-1 - - CSVELSRVDGYTF TGCAGCGTTGAATTGTCCAGGGTCGATGGCTACACCTTC
TRBJ1-1 TRBV2 - - CASSVERPGNTEAFF TGTGCCAGCAGTGTGGAACGCCCGGGGAACACTGAAGCTTTCTTT
TRBJ1-1 TRBV4-1 - TRBD1 CATRPGQGVF TGCGCCACCCGACCGGGACAGGGGGTCTTT
TRBJ1-3 TRBV5-4 - TRBD1 CASSVDRGRGNTIYF TGTGCCAGCAGCGTCGACAGGGGGCGCGGAAACACCATATATTTT